Each of the 14 T cell receptor beta chains below was sequenced from the same sample in a study of T cells in localized non-small cell lung cancer. Method: immunoSEQ multiplex PCR; TCRdb's copy keeps in-frame clones and lacks some. The sample holds tens of thousands of clones, 80% seen once. Sequencing used peripheral blood, obtained before any cancer treatment. These receptors were taken from a female donor over 55 with stage I lung adenocarcinoma.

The rearrangement uses TRBV27 and TRBJ1-5; a weak D match, TRBD1 (6 bases). Germline V CDR1 and CDR2: MNHEY, SMNVEV (reference sequence). V dropped 5 bases and J dropped 7 bases, with 21 bases sitting between them. The CDR3 is 16 amino acids. The CDR3 protein is CASSPFRQAPGQPQHF. DNA of the CDR3: TGTGCCAGCAGTCCCTTCCGACAGGCCCCGGGGCAGCCCCAGCATTTT.

The chain is built from TRBV20-1 and TRBJ2-3; D call uncertain. Trimming removed 3 bases at V and 4 bases at J, with 2 bases between. Germline loops: CDR1 DFQATT, CDR2 SNEGSKA (reference sequence). This CDR3 is built from 10 residues. Written as DNA, the CDR3 is TGCAGTGCTAGCTCAGATACGCAGTATTTT. This translates into CSASSDTQYF.

The chain recombines TRBV18 with TRBJ1-1; 7 bases fit TRBD1. Germline V gene lookup returns CDR1 KGHSH and CDR2 LQKENI. Trimming at V came to 4 bases and at J to 11 bases, leaving 10 bases not matched to a gene. The CDR3 sequence is 13 residues long. The DNA for the CDR3 is TGTGCCAGCTCACAGAACAGGGGTACGTGGGCTTTCTTT. Translating gives CASSQNRGTWAFF.

The V call is TRBV5-5, the J call TRBJ1-4, with no clear D. Germline V gene lookup returns CDR1 SGHKS and CDR2 YYEKEE (reference sequence). The CDR3 has 12 residues. V lost 4 bases and J 8 bases, leaving 9 bases between the germline ends. The CDR3 nucleotides read TGTGCCAGCAGCCCAAACGGAGAAAAACTGTTTTTT. This sequence encodes CASSPNGEKLFF.

The rearrangement uses TRBV10-3 and TRBJ2-1; D is perhaps TRBD1 (6 bases). V was cut by 3 bases and J by 0 bases, with 18 bases left in between. Germline assignment: CDR1 ENHRY and CDR2 SYGVKD. CDR3 length: 18 residues. DNA for the CDR3: TGTGCCATCAGTGATCCACGGGGTGGGGGCAGCTCCTACAATGAGCAGTTCTTC. This sequence encodes CAISDPRGGGSSYNEQFF.

This clone was counted once. The J gene is TRBJ2-7, the V gene TRBV28; TRBD2 might be the D (6 bases). There are 14 residues in the CDR3. The germline CDR1 and CDR2 sequences are MDHEN and SYDVKM. Trimming stripped 3 bases from V and 0 bases from J, with 9 bases between. CDR3 DNA sequence: TGTGCCAGCAGTTTGGCGGGGACCTCCTACGAGCAGTACTTC. It codes for CASSLAGTSYEQYF.

This clone was recorded once. The genes are TRBV6-7 and TRBJ2-2, with TRBD1 matching over 8 bases. TRBV6-7 is noted as an ORF with a role that remains uncertain. The CDR3 is 17 residues long. V lost 0 bases, J lost 4 bases, and 7 bases stayed unmatched. The CDR3 bases are TGTGCCAGCAGTTACTCCAGGTGGGACAGGACCACCGGGGAGCTGTTTTTT. Its translation: CASSYSRWDRTTGELFF.

The chain is built from TRBV4-2 and TRBJ1-1, with a weak D call TRBD1 (5 bases). Looked up from germline, CDR1 is LGHNA and CDR2 is YNFKEQ. V lost 1 base and J 0 bases, leaving 12 bases between the germline ends. CDR3 size: 16 residues. CDR3 region: CASSQGGLAMNTEAFF. The CDR3 coding sequence is TGTGCCAGCAGCCAAGGGGGGTTAGCCATGAACACTGAAGCTTTCTTT.

The chain links TRBV4-3 to TRBJ2-1, with D perhaps assigned TRBD1 or TRBD2 (6 bases each). CDR3 length: 17 residues. CDR1 and CDR2 (germline): LGHNA, YSLEER. The germline V and J ends were trimmed by 4 bases and 8 bases, with 24 bases remaining between them. This CDR3 reads CASSRGGGRARNDEQFF. The CDR3 coding sequence is TGCGCCAGCAGCCGAGGGGGAGGCAGGGCGCGCAACGATGAGCAGTTCTTC.

The chain joins TRBV5-1 to TRBJ1-1; no definite D call. Germline-derived CDR1 and CDR2 are SGHRS and YFSETQ. CDR3 length: 14 amino acids. V lost 0 bases, J lost 1 base, and 7 bases lay in between. The CDR3 region has the DNA TGCGCCAGCAGCTTGGACCAAACGAACACTGAAGCTTTCTTT. This codes for CASSLDQTNTEAFF.

This clone occurred a few times. V and J are TRBV15 and TRBJ2-1; D unresolved. Germline CDR1 LNHNV, CDR2 YYDKDF (reference sequence). The CDR3 contains 15 residues. Trimming cost V 0 bases and J 0 bases, with 6 bases left between them. The chain's CDR3 is CATSRDPSSYNEQFF. Written as DNA, the CDR3 is TGTGCCACCAGCAGAGATCCGTCCTCCTACAATGAGCAGTTCTTC. The full variable domain, its missing parts supplied by reference TRBV15 and TRBJ2-1, is DAMVIQNPRYQVTQFGKPVTLSCSQTLNHNVMYWYQQKSSQAPKLLFHYYDKDFNNEADTPDNFQSRRPNTSFCFLDIRSPGLGDTAMYLCATSRDPSSYNEQFFGPGTRLTVL.

The CDR3 sequence is CASSLWALAGGPGELFF. CDR3 DNA sequence: TGTGCCAGCAGTTTATGGGCACTAGCGGGAGGGCCCGGGGAGCTGTTTTTT. The rearrangement joins TRBV28 to TRBJ2-2; 13 positions agree with TRBD2. Germline V gene data show CDR1 as MDHEN and CDR2 as SYDVKM. J was trimmed by 6 bases and V by 0 bases; bases with no gene match: 4. The CDR3 contains 17 residues.

The rearrangement uses TRBV28 and TRBJ1-2, with D possibly matching TRBD1 (6 bases). CDR1 and CDR2 from the germline V gene are MDHEN and SYDVKM. V was clipped by 6 bases and J by 7 bases, with 18 bases between them. CDR3 size: 14 residues. Here the CDR3 reads CASSSLGGQSGYTF. In DNA form, the CDR3 reads TGTGCCAGCAGCTCACTGGGAGGACAGAGTGGCTACACCTTC.

The chain links TRBV6-1 to TRBJ1-5, with 7 bases matching TRBD1. CDR1 MNHNS and CDR2 SASEGT come from the germline V gene. Trimming took 4 bases from V and 3 from J; bases not matched to a gene: 3. There are 14 residues in the CDR3. The CDR3 is CASSGTGDNQPQHF. In DNA form, the CDR3 reads TGTGCCAGCAGTGGTACAGGGGACAATCAGCCCCAGCATTTT.